One T cell receptor beta chain is described in this entry. The data are from a study of cytomegalovirus exposure and HLA in healthy donors. J lost 8 bases, V lost 0 bases, and 8 bases had no gene match. The CDR3 runs 16 residues. Germline V gene data show CDR1 as MNHNY and CDR2 as SVGAGI (reference sequence). Primers included in the PCR were 60 Vbeta and 13 Jbeta primers. TCRdb's table, derived via immunoSEQ multiplex PCR, lists solely in-frame clones and lacks some. The sample lists 110,000 to 150,000 clones, 80% occurring once. The sequence was collected from a man aged 35-49 years in good health and CMV-seronegative. The sample taken for sequencing was PBMCs. V and J are TRBV6-6 and TRBJ2-1; 9 nucleotides line up with TRBD2. The CDR3 loop reads CASSYSGAGGSHEQFF. DNA of the CDR3: TGTGCCAGCAGTTACTCGGGTGCGGGGGGGTCTCATGAGCAGTTCTTC.